This TCR beta chain was obtained from a study of tumor and adjacent non-tumor tissue in lung cancer. As regards this clonotype: Its specificity is not known. The junction and the germline gene differ at one end; a read error may be behind it.

RNA was extracted from bulk tissue without any cell sorting. Three rounds of nested PCR, following a modified ARM-PCR protocol, produced the TCRbeta library. In TCRdb, the multiplex PCR reads were re-called with MiXCR into one record per CDR3 protein. The sample contains approximately 120,000 distinct CDR3 sequences, roughly 80% of which appear only once. Whole-study findings and limits: Significantly higher TCR diversity was found in tumor than normal lung. Tumor repertoires had a smaller top 100 clone share than normal lung.

The CDR3 has 14 residues. The V gene's germline CDR1 is SGHAT and CDR2 FQNNGV. The chain carries TRBV11-2 and TRBJ2-7, with 8 bases matching TRBD2. Specimen: lung tumor tissue. The TCR sequence derives from a woman aged 55-69 years with non-small cell lung cancer. The DNA of the CDR3 is TGTGCCAGTAGCTCCGAAGCGGGAGTCTTCGAGCAGTACTTC. This encodes CASSSEAGVFEQYF. Full variable domain (missing parts from reference TRBV11-2 and TRBJ2-7): EAGVAQSPRYKIIEKRQSVAFWCNPISGHATLYWYQQILGQGPKLLIQFQNNGVVDDSQLPKDRFSAERLKGVDSTLKIQPAKLEDSAVYLCASSSEAGVFEQYFGPGTRLTVT.